The next 16 T cell receptor beta chains were all read from a single sample in a study of T cells in localized non-small cell lung cancer. Generated by immunoSEQ multiplex PCR, the TCRdb table keeps only in-frame clones and is missing some. In the table there are roughly 1,300 clones, 20% to 25% of which are singletons. The specimen was normal lung tissue next to the tumor, collected before any cancer treatment. These receptors were collected from a male donor at least 60 years old with stage I squamous cell lung carcinoma.

In its sample, this clone was seen a few times. The rearrangement uses TRBV11-3 and TRBJ1-4; no firm D call. The CDR3 is made up of 14 amino acids. From germline, CDR1 is SGHNT and CDR2 YENEEA. The V end was cut by 1 base, the J end by 7 bases, with 10 bases between. For the CDR3, the DNA is TGTGCCAGCAGCTTAGGGCAGGTACCTGAAAAACTGTTTTTT. Amino acid sequence: CASSLGQVPEKLFF. Full variable domain (remainder filled in from reference TRBV11-3 and TRBJ1-4): EAGVVQSPRYKIIEKKQPVAFWCNPISGHNTLYWYLQNLGQGPELLIRYENEEAVDDSQLPKDRFSAERLKGVDSTLKIQPAELGDSAVYLCASSLGQVPEKLFFGSGTQLSVL.

This clone was seen more than once but under ten times. The V gene is TRBV11-3, the J gene TRBJ2-7; the D gene is possibly TRBD2 (6 bases). Germline loops: CDR1 SGHNT, CDR2 YENEEA. The CDR3 consists of 16 residues. Trimming cost V 3 bases and J 3 bases, with 18 bases left between them. DNA of the CDR3: TGTGCCAGCAGCTTGGAGGGCCAAGTAAAAAACTACGAGCAGTACTTC. Protein product: CASSLEGQVKNYEQYF.

This chain connects TRBV28 to TRBJ2-1, with no clear D. The CDR3 runs 17 residues. Germline CDR1 and CDR2: MDHEN and SYDVKM. Trimming pared 4 bases from V and 10 bases from J, leaving 26 bases between. CDR3 region: CASSSMATTAPYGEQFF. The CDR3 nucleotides are TGTGCCAGCAGTTCGATGGCCACTACGGCCCCCTATGGAGAGCAGTTCTTC. The variable domain in full, with the rest retrieved from reference TRBV28 and TRBJ2-1, is DVKVTQSSRYLVKRTGEKVFLECVQDMDHENMFWYRQDPGLGLRLIYFSYDVKMKEKGDIPEGYSVSREKKERFSLILESASTNQTSMYLCASSSMATTAPYGEQFFGPGTRLTVL.

The chain combines TRBV6-8 with TRBJ1-2, with D maybe TRBD1 (5 bases). Germline CDR1 reads MNHGY; CDR2 reads SAAAGT. Trimming shortened V by 3 bases and J by 2 bases, and 10 bases separated the two germline ends. The CDR3 runs to 14 residues. CDR3 bases: TGTGCCAGCAGTTATACGAAGGGGAACTATGGCTACACCTTC. It specifies CASSYTKGNYGYTF.

This clone was picked up one time. The chain has TRBV19 and TRBJ2-1, with 12 nucleotides matching TRBD2. Germline V gives CDR1 LNHDA, CDR2 SQIVND (reference sequence). The CDR3 loop spans 16 amino acids. Unmatched junction bases numbered 9, after V lost 5 bases and J lost 7 bases. CDR3 residues: CASSAHASGRGNEQFF. The CDR3 DNA is TGTGCCAGTAGTGCCCATGCTAGCGGGAGGGGGAATGAGCAGTTCTTC.

The CDR3 is CASRSGRGLGEQYF. The CDR3 DNA sequence: TGCGCCAGCAGATCGGGGAGAGGGTTGGGGGAGCAGTACTTC. The chain is built from TRBV10-2 and TRBJ2-7; maybe TRBD2 (5 bases). CDR1 is WSHSY, CDR2 SAAADI, per germline. V lost 6 bases, J lost 7 bases, and 19 bases lay in between. This CDR3 is built from 14 residues.

A few counts support this clone. CDR3 coding DNA: TGTGCCAGCAGCTCCCTCCGGGAGGGTAAGTATGAGCAGTTCTTC. Translating it yields CASSSLREGKYEQFF. The chain joins TRBV11-3 to TRBJ2-1; TRBD2 agrees at 8 bases. Unmatched junction bases numbered 10, after V lost 4 bases and J lost 8 bases. CDR1 is SGHNT, CDR2 YENEEA, per germline. The CDR3 has 15 residues.

By its share, this clone is medium-sized. The J gene is TRBJ2-1, the V gene TRBV11-3; D perhaps matches TRBD1 (5 bases). The CDR3 runs 15 residues. Germline V lookup: CDR1 SGHNT, CDR2 YENEEA. V was pared by 5 bases and J by 7 bases, with 18 bases between. CDR3 in amino acids: CASSPGLVKGNEQFF. CDR3 sequence (DNA): TGTGCCAGCAGCCCAGGCCTAGTCAAGGGGAATGAGCAGTTCTTC.

The chain recombines TRBV28 with TRBJ2-1, with D possibly TRBD2 on 5 matching bases. V dropped 7 bases and J dropped 2 bases, with 15 bases sitting between them. CDR3 length: 15 residues. Germline V gene lookup returns CDR1 MDHEN and CDR2 SYDVKM. Here the CDR3 reads CASTSAGVPYNEQFF. The CDR3 bases are TGTGCCAGCACCTCCGCCGGGGTACCCTACAATGAGCAGTTCTTC.

This clone was counted a few times. The chain carries TRBV6-8 and TRBJ2-5; D is perhaps TRBD2 (6 bases). Germline CDR1 and CDR2: MNHGY and SAAAGT. The length of the CDR3 is 14 residues. The V gene lost 6 bases and the J gene lost 1 base, with 12 bases spanning the gap. DNA of the CDR3: TGTGCCAGCAGCAGGAGGGGATCCCAAGAGACCCAGTACTTC. It is translated as CASSRRGSQETQYF.

The V call is TRBV11-3, the J call TRBJ1-1; no clear D gene. Germline V CDR1 and CDR2: SGHNT, YENEEA. V dropped 1 base and J dropped 1 base, with 10 bases sitting between them. This CDR3 spans 15 amino acids. CDR3 DNA sequence: TGTGCCAGCAGCTTAGTAGCAGAGAAGAACACTGAAGCTTTCTTT. This gives the protein CASSLVAEKNTEAFF.

This rearrangement joins TRBV28 to TRBJ2-7; weak D call: TRBD1 (6 bases). The CDR3 has 13 amino acids. V lost 4 bases to trimming and J lost 1 base, with 8 bases between them. Germline-derived CDR1 and CDR2 are MDHEN and SYDVKM. Here the CDR3 reads CASSSGQSYEQYF. CDR3 nucleotides: TGTGCCAGCAGTTCCGGACAGTCCTACGAGCAGTACTTC.

This clone came up a few times. This chain connects TRBV28 to TRBJ2-5; 8 bases are a match to TRBD1. The junction had 4 bases not matched to a gene; V was cut back by 5 bases and J by 5 bases. The germline CDR1 and CDR2 sequences are MDHEN and SYDVKM. CDR3 size: 13 residues. The CDR3 sequence: CASSNRGKETQYF. The CDR3 DNA is TGTGCCAGCAGTAACAGGGGGAAGGAGACCCAGTACTTC.

The rearrangement uses TRBV6-8 and TRBJ2-3; 15 bases match TRBD2. J gave up 5 bases and V 7 bases, and 7 bases lay outside the gene matches. The germline V gene has CDR1 MNHGY and CDR2 SAAAGT. CDR3 length equals 16 residues. The CDR3: CASTPPGLAGGDTQYF. DNA of the CDR3: TGTGCCAGCACCCCACCGGGACTAGCGGGAGGAGATACGCAGTATTTT.

By frequency in the sample, this clone is medium-sized. This chain uses TRBV6-8 with TRBJ1-5; 7 nucleotides match TRBD1. The germline V gene encodes CDR1 MNHGY and CDR2 SAAAGT. V shed 5 bases, J shed 4 bases, and the junction held 11 bases outside the gene matches. CDR3 length: 16 amino acids. CDR3 DNA sequence: TGTGCCAGCAGTAGGGACCGGGACAGTCTTAATCAGCCCCAGCATTTT. As protein: CASSRDRDSLNQPQHF.

This clone was seen a handful of times. The chain has TRBV6-8 and TRBJ2-2, with D hard to call. V gave up 4 bases and J gave up 10 bases, with 10 bases separating them. The CDR3 covers 12 residues. Germline lookup yields CDR1 MNHGY and CDR2 SAAAGT. The CDR3 reads CASSFIRAELFF. The CDR3 DNA reads TGTGCCAGCAGTTTTATCCGTGCGGAGCTGTTTTTT.